A single sample is the source of the 30 T cell receptor beta chains below, sequenced in a study of T cell changes during pregnancy in multiple sclerosis. Generated by immunoSEQ multiplex PCR, the TCRdb table keeps only in-frame clones and is missing some. The sample has around 40,000 clones; 75% to 90% are singletons. The sequencing used CD4+ T cells from peripheral blood mononuclear cells, collected in the first trimester of pregnancy. Receptors were obtained from a female donor with multiple sclerosis, enrolled in a pregnancy study.

The chain is built from TRBV11-3 and TRBJ2-1; 8 bases match TRBD1. The CDR3 is 14 amino acids. Germline lookup yields CDR1 SGHNT and CDR2 YENEEA. The ends lost 3 bases at V and 8 bases at J; junction bases unmatched: 6. CDR3 in amino acids: CASSLGDRMDEQFF. CDR3 DNA sequence: TGTGCCAGCAGCTTGGGGGACAGGATGGATGAGCAGTTCTTC.

The V call is TRBV10-1, the J call TRBJ1-1, with TRBD1 matching over 8 bases. Germline V gene sequence: CDR1 WNHNN, CDR2 SYGVQD (reference sequence). The CDR3 totals 12 residues. The V gene end was trimmed by 6 bases and the J gene end by 8 bases; junction bases not matched to a gene: 5. CDR3 nucleotide sequence: TGCGCCAGCAGCGGACAGGGTGGGGAAGCTTTCTTT. Protein sequence: CASSGQGGEAFF.

The CDR3 DNA sequence: TGCGCCAGCAGCTTACAGGGGACTGAAGCTTTCTTT. Translating gives CASSLQGTEAFF. The rearrangement links TRBV5-1 to TRBJ1-1; 7 bases match TRBD1. The CDR3 runs to 12 residues. Germline V gene sequence: CDR1 SGHRS, CDR2 YFSETQ. V was pared by 2 bases and J by 5 bases, with 0 bases of the junction left unmatched.

The J gene is TRBJ1-5, the V gene TRBV19, with TRBD1 identical over 7 bases. The length of the CDR3 is 13 residues. Germline lookup yields CDR1 LNHDA and CDR2 SQIVND (reference sequence). After removal of 8 bases from V and 4 bases from J, the junction contained 5 bases not matched to a gene. The CDR3 bases are TGTGCCAGTGAGGGGGCAGGGAATCAGCCCCAGCATTTT. Translated, it gives CASEGAGNQPQHF.

The chain uses TRBV19 and TRBJ1-1; D may be TRBD1 (5 bases). V lost 2 bases and J lost 1, with 5 bases in between. The germline V gene encodes CDR1 LNHDA and CDR2 SQIVND (reference sequence). The length of the CDR3 is 13 residues. In DNA form, the CDR3 reads TGTGCCAGTAGTATACAGGGGAACACTGAAGCTTTCTTT. Residues: CASSIQGNTEAFF.

The chain uses TRBV9 and TRBJ2-3, with 7 positions matching TRBD1. This CDR3 spans 16 amino acids. J lost 6 bases, V lost 2 bases, and 12 bases had no gene match. Germline V gene sequence: CDR1 SGDLS, CDR2 YYNGEE. In DNA form, the CDR3 reads TGTGCCAGCAGCGTCGGCGACAGGGATTTTTGGGATACGCAGTATTTT. Translation gives CASSVGDRDFWDTQYF.

The count of this clone is one. The CDR3 region is CASSGFFSGSTYEQYF. DNA for the CDR3: TGTGCCAGCAGTGGCTTCTTCAGCGGGAGTACCTACGAGCAGTACTTC. The V gene is TRBV6-1, the J gene TRBJ2-7; 8 nucleotides agree with TRBD2. The CDR3 loop spans 16 amino acids. V was pared by 4 bases and J by 2 bases, with 10 bases of the junction left unmatched. Germline CDR1 MNHNS, CDR2 SASEGT.

The chain carries TRBV6-1 and TRBJ2-1; D perhaps matches TRBD1 (6 bases). Trimming removed 7 bases from V and 1 base from J, with 11 bases in between. The CDR3 is 14 amino acids. Germline CDR1 and CDR2: MNHNS and SASEGT. The CDR3 DNA sequence: TGTGCCAGCATCCAAGGACAGTCCTACAATGAGCAGTTCTTC. It encodes CASIQGQSYNEQFF.

This clone appeared a few times. The chain is built from TRBV2 and TRBJ1-4; possible D gene TRBD1, 5 bases. The V end lost 0 bases, the J end lost 8 bases, and 13 bases lay between the germline ends. This CDR3 is built from 15 residues. Looked up from germline, CDR1 is SNHLY and CDR2 is FYNNEI. This chain's CDR3 is CASSEALQGPEKLFF. The CDR3 nucleotides are TGTGCCAGCAGTGAAGCGCTTCAGGGTCCCGAAAAACTGTTTTTT.

This chain uses TRBV2 with TRBJ1-2, with no clear D. CDR3 length: 13 residues. Trimming took off 6 bases at V and 0 bases at J, with 8 bases between the two ends. In germline, CDR1 is SNHLY, CDR2 FYNNEI. In DNA, the CDR3 is TGTGCCAGCAGGATGGCAGCTAACTATGGCTACACCTTC. Its translation is CASRMAANYGYTF.

The chain carries TRBV4-1 and TRBJ2-3, with 12 bases fitting TRBD2. This CDR3 has 14 amino acids. Germline V gene data show CDR1 as MGHRA and CDR2 as YSYEKL. Unmatched junction bases numbered 5, after V lost 8 bases and J lost 5 bases. The CDR3 region is CASASGRAGDTQYF. The CDR3 bases are TGCGCCAGCGCTAGCGGGAGGGCCGGAGATACGCAGTATTTT.

The CDR3 nucleotides are TGTGCCAGCAATGCGACATGGGAGATCGGTCAACTGTTTTTT. Amino acids: CASNATWEIGQLFF. The genes are TRBV6-1 and TRBJ1-4, with D uncertain. Trimming took off 7 bases at V and 12 bases at J, with 21 bases between the two ends. Per the germline V gene, CDR1 is MNHNS and CDR2 is SASEGT. The CDR3 has 14 residues.

This chain connects TRBV29-1 to TRBJ2-7; D is unclear. This CDR3 spans 12 amino acids. V lost 2 bases to trimming and J lost 7 bases, with 12 bases between them. Germline V CDR1 and CDR2: SQVTM, ANQGSEA. The CDR3 DNA sequence: TGCAGCGTTGAATTCGCGTCGGAGGAGCAGTACTTC. Translation: CSVEFASEEQYF.

The chain joins TRBV30 to TRBJ2-7, with TRBD2 as a possible D gene (6 bases). This CDR3 is 16 amino acids long. Germline lookup yields CDR1 GTSNPN and CDR2 SVGIG (reference sequence). Trimming removed 3 bases at V and 4 bases at J, with 22 bases between. This chain's CDR3 is CAWRGGASTKGYEQYF. CDR3 nucleotides: TGTGCCTGGAGGGGCGGGGCGTCAACCAAGGGATACGAGCAGTACTTC.

The DNA for the CDR3 is TGTGCCAGCAGCGCCCGGACAGGGGGAGGTTACGAGCAGTACTTC. This encodes CASSARTGGGYEQYF. The chain combines TRBV9 with TRBJ2-7, with TRBD1 identical over 10 bases. CDR1 SGDLS and CDR2 YYNGEE come from the germline V gene. The trim removed 3 bases at V and 4 bases at J, leaving 7 bases unmatched. The CDR3 length is 15 residues.

The chain carries TRBV4-2 and TRBJ1-2; D remains ambiguous. This CDR3 is 15 amino acids long. V was pared by 1 base and J by 0 bases, with 9 bases between. Germline V gives CDR1 LGHNA, CDR2 YNFKEQ. CDR3 residues: CASSQALLANYGYTF. As DNA, the CDR3 is TGTGCCAGCAGCCAAGCGCTGCTAGCTAACTATGGCTACACCTTC.

The rearrangement joins TRBV19 to TRBJ1-4; 8 nucleotides match TRBD1. The junction had 10 bases not matched to a gene; V was cut back by 8 bases and J by 8 bases. The CDR3 covers 14 residues. CDR1 and CDR2 (germline): LNHDA, SQIVND (reference sequence). The CDR3 reads CASGYRGMREKLFF. CDR3 nucleotide sequence: TGTGCCAGTGGATACAGGGGGATGAGGGAAAAACTGTTTTTT.

The chain carries TRBV6-1 and TRBJ1-4; D gene ambiguous. The CDR3 has 13 amino acids. CDR1 MNHNS and CDR2 SASEGT come from the germline V gene. V shed 5 bases and J shed 8 bases, with 12 bases lying between them. The DNA of the CDR3 is TGTGCCAGCAGTCAACAAGTCAGAGAAAAACTGTTTTTT. Translating gives CASSQQVREKLFF.

This clone was counted once. J is TRBJ2-2 and V is TRBV2; maybe TRBD1 (6 bases). Trimming removed 7 bases at V and 0 bases at J, with 9 bases between. CDR3 length equals 14 residues. Germline CDR1 reads SNHLY; CDR2 reads FYNNEI. CDR3 in amino acids: CASIGTTNTGELFF. The CDR3 bases are TGTGCCAGCATAGGGACAACGAACACCGGGGAGCTGTTTTTT.

This chain connects TRBV9 to TRBJ2-7; 10 bases agree with TRBD2. The germline V gene encodes CDR1 SGDLS and CDR2 YYNGEE. The length of the CDR3 is 14 residues. V was clipped by 3 bases and J by 6 bases; unmatched bases: 6. The CDR3 region has the DNA TGTGCCAGCAGCGCTAGCGGGAGCTTCGGCGAGCAGTACTTC. Residues: CASSASGSFGEQYF.

The chain is built from TRBV9 and TRBJ2-1; TRBD2 matches 14 bases. The CDR3 extends over 15 amino acids. Per germline, CDR1 SGDLS and CDR2 YYNGEE. J lost 10 bases, V lost 4 bases, and 7 bases had no gene match. This CDR3 reads CASSQRTSGRQEQFF. CDR3 DNA sequence: TGTGCCAGCAGCCAGCGGACTAGCGGGAGGCAGGAGCAGTTCTTC.

V gene TRBV18 combines with J gene TRBJ1-1, with no clear D. Germline V gene sequence: CDR1 KGHSH, CDR2 LQKENI. CDR3 length equals 15 residues. Deletions cut 4 bases from V and 1 base from J, with 13 bases between. CDR3 in amino acids: CASSLLEKTNTEAFF. DNA of the CDR3: TGTGCCAGCTCACTCCTGGAGAAGACGAACACTGAAGCTTTCTTT.

The chain links TRBV5-1 to TRBJ2-7; a weak D match, TRBD1 (6 bases). Germline CDR1 and CDR2: SGHRS and YFSETQ. The germline V and J ends were trimmed by 1 base and 3 bases, with 14 bases remaining between them. The CDR3 has 15 residues. The CDR3 DNA reads as TGCGCCAGCAGCTTGAGTCAGGGGCCCTTCTACGAGCAGTACTTC. Translating gives CASSLSQGPFYEQYF.

The rearrangement links TRBV11-1 to TRBJ2-5; 7 bases are a match to TRBD1. V lost 5 bases to trimming and J lost 5 bases; unmatched junction nucleotides: 11. CDR3 size: 15 residues. CDR1 and CDR2 from the germline V gene are SGHAT and FQDESV (reference sequence). The CDR3 loop reads CASSRLTGVGETQYF. CDR3 sequence (DNA): TGTGCCAGCAGCCGACTTACAGGGGTCGGGGAGACCCAGTACTTC.

The chain links TRBV14 to TRBJ1-1, with 8 bases matching TRBD1. This CDR3 has 15 residues. V shed 4 bases and J 1 base; nucleotides not matched to a gene: 5. Per the germline V gene, CDR1 is SGHDN and CDR2 is FVKESK. In DNA, the CDR3 is TGTGCCAGCAGCCTTAGGGACAGGTCGAACACTGAAGCTTTCTTT. Protein product: CASSLRDRSNTEAFF.

This sequence joins TRBV6-1 and TRBJ2-5; 7 nucleotides line up with TRBD2. This CDR3 is 14 amino acids long. V lost 8 bases to trimming and J lost 1 base; unmatched junction nucleotides: 7. CDR1 is MNHNS and CDR2 is SASEGT in the germline V gene. Here the CDR3 DNA reads TGTGCCAGCCTCCCTCGGGGGGTCCAAGAGACCCAGTACTTC. Amino acid sequence: CASLPRGVQETQYF.

The gene calls are TRBV6-6 and TRBJ2-1; D may be TRBD1 (6 bases). CDR3 size: 14 residues. V dropped 6 bases and J dropped 7 bases, with 16 bases sitting between them. Per germline, CDR1 MNHNY and CDR2 SVGAGI (reference sequence). The CDR3 nucleotides read TGTGCCAGCAGCCAGGCAGGGGTTAAGAATGAGCAGTTCTTC. It yields the protein CASSQAGVKNEQFF.

The chain employs TRBV9 and TRBJ2-7; 12 bases agree with TRBD1. Germline V gene sequence: CDR1 SGDLS, CDR2 YYNGEE. V shed 2 bases and J 6 bases; nucleotides not matched to a gene: 3. CDR3 length equals 14 residues. CDR3 sequence: CASSVGTGGGEQYF. In DNA form, the CDR3 reads TGTGCCAGCAGCGTCGGGACAGGGGGCGGCGAGCAGTACTTC.

This chain joins TRBV5-1 and TRBJ2-7; 16 positions agree with TRBD2. CDR1 is SGHRS and CDR2 is YFSETQ in the germline V gene. The CDR3 runs 15 residues. V lost 4 bases to trimming and J lost 6 bases; unmatched junction nucleotides: 4. Here the CDR3 DNA reads TGCGCCAGCAGCGGGACTAGCGGGAGGGAGGGCGAGCAGTACTTC. It codes for CASSGTSGREGEQYF.

The V and J genes are TRBV10-3 and TRBJ2-7, with TRBD1 matching over 9 bases. V lost 5 bases and J lost 6; bases outside the gene matches: 5. CDR3 length equals 13 residues. Germline V gives CDR1 ENHRY, CDR2 SYGVKD. CDR3 bases: TGTGCCATCAGTACGGGACAGGGACCCGAGCAGTACTTC. Its translation: CAISTGQGPEQYF.